The 8 T cell receptor beta chains reported below all come from one sample, sequenced in a study of T-cell memory formation after mild COVID-19. In TCRdb, the 5' RACE reads were re-called with MiXCR into one record per CDR3 protein. Of 410,000 or so distinct CDR3 sequences in the sample, less than 25% were seen once. The sequenced sample was PBMCs or a T cell subset sorted from them (not recorded which). These receptor sequences come from an adult woman who had mild COVID-19 (a few samples of this study predate the infection). Cell type and time point are not known.

This clonotype was seen only a few times. This chain links TRBV7-9 with TRBJ2-5, with D perhaps assigned TRBD1 or TRBD2 (5 bases each). Germline V gives CDR1 SEHNR, CDR2 FQNEAQ (reference sequence). V was pared by 3 bases and J by 5 bases, with 16 bases between. The CDR3 totals 15 residues. Written as DNA, the CDR3 is TGTGCCAGCAGCTTGTGGACACTTCGGAGGGAGACCCAGTACTTC. Translation: CASSLWTLRRETQYF.

The chain links TRBV7-2 to TRBJ2-2; 7 nucleotides line up with TRBD2. The CDR3 length is 15 residues. Germline V CDR1 and CDR2: SGHTA, FQGNSA. With V trimmed by 5 bases and J by 5 bases, 8 bases remained unmatched. DNA for the CDR3: TGTGCCAGCAGCGGGAGCGGGATTTTTACCGGGGAGCTGTTTTTT. It is translated as CASSGSGIFTGELFF. Combining the CDR3 with reference TRBV7-2 and TRBJ2-2 gives the whole variable domain GAGVSQSPSNKVTEKGKDVELRCDPISGHTALYWYRQSLGQGLEFLIYFQGNSAPDKSGLPSDRFSAERTGGSVSTLTIQRTQQEDSAVYLCASSGSGIFTGELFFGEGSRLTVL.

The chain recombines TRBV7-8 with TRBJ2-2; TRBD1 matches at 7 bases. The CDR3 sequence is 17 residues long. Trimming took 2 bases from V and 5 from J; bases not matched to a gene: 11. Germline assignment: CDR1 SGHVS and CDR2 FQNEAQ. CDR3 residues: CASSLPFGTDETGELFF. Here the CDR3 DNA reads TGTGCCAGCAGCTTACCTTTCGGGACAGACGAAACCGGGGAGCTGTTTTTT. Complete variable domain (other parts from reference TRBV7-8 and TRBJ2-2): GAGVSQSPRYKVAKRGQDVALRCDPISGHVSLFWYQQALGQGPEFLTYFQNEAQLDKSGLPSDRFFAERPEGSVSTLKIQRTQQEDSAVYLCASSLPFGTDETGELFFGEGSRLTVL.

This clonotype occurred a few times. V is TRBV11-2 and J is TRBJ2-3, with unresolved D. V lost 4 bases and J lost 4, with 6 bases in between. CDR1 is SGHAT, CDR2 FQNNGV, per germline. The CDR3 consists of 12 residues. The CDR3 nucleotides are TGTGCCAGCAGCTACGAGCCAGATACGCAGTATTTT. Translated, it gives CASSYEPDTQYF.

V and J are TRBV7-9 and TRBJ2-7; the D call may be TRBD1 or TRBD2 (6 bases each). The CDR3 has 17 residues. V shed 1 base and J shed 0 bases, with 16 bases lying between them. Germline CDR1 and CDR2: SEHNR and FQNEAQ (reference sequence). The CDR3 loop is CASSLGGGTHDSYEQYF. The CDR3 nucleotides read TGTGCCAGCAGCTTAGGAGGGGGGACACACGACTCCTACGAGCAGTACTTC. Using reference TRBV7-9 and TRBJ2-7 for the parts outside the CDR3, the full variable domain is DTGVSQNPRHKITKRGQNVTFRCDPISEHNRLYWYRQTLGQGPEFLTYFQNEAQLEKSRLLSDRFSAERPKGSFSTLEIQRTEQGDSAMYLCASSLGGGTHDSYEQYFGPGTRLTVT.

This clonotype was detected only a few times. The chain recombines TRBV12-3 or TRBV12-4 with TRBJ1-5; D is ambiguous. This CDR3 has 14 residues. Trimming removed 11 bases at V and 7 bases at J, with 21 bases between. The DNA for the CDR3 is TGTGCCTGCTCGGACGGCCATAGGAGCCAGCCCCAGCATTTT. Translating gives CACSDGHRSQPQHF.

The genes are TRBV7-6 and TRBJ2-1; TRBD2 matches at 10 bases. Germline V gene data show CDR1 as SGHVS and CDR2 as FNYEAQ. The CDR3 contains 16 residues. With V trimmed by 6 bases and J by 7 bases, 12 bases remained unmatched. The CDR3 DNA is TGTGCCAGCAGACGGAGGACTAGCGGACCCGATAATGAGCAGTTCTTC. Its protein product is CASRRRTSGPDNEQFF.

V is TRBV27 and J is TRBJ2-4; TRBD2 is a possible D gene (6 bases). Deletions cut 8 bases from V and 2 bases from J, with 13 bases between. Germline V lookup: CDR1 MNHEY, CDR2 SMNVEV (reference sequence). This CDR3 region has 14 residues. This CDR3 reads CASRRDGTKNIQYF. CDR3 nucleotides: TGTGCCAGCCGGAGGGACGGGACCAAAAACATTCAGTACTTC.